This T cell receptor (beta chain) originates from a study of T cell repertoires and HLA-DP antigens. The overall study: Two male donors and one female donor spanned ages 18-to-29 through 60-to-69. Study conclusions and caveats: Sorted CD137+ clonality was 0.3 to 0.45 for both alloantigens, versus roughly 0.04 pre-culture. Against one allele, clones undetected before culture averaged about 35%; against the other, under 65%.

Assay used: immunoSEQ multiplex PCR; TCRdb lists only in-frame clones, some missing. The table shows approximately 73,000 clones, with roughly 77% occurring only once. Between the trimmed V and J ends, which lost 2 bases and 7 bases, there was a span of 9 bases. This CDR3 region has 12 residues. Per germline, CDR1 SGHVS and CDR2 FQNEAQ. This clone has a single count. The antigen remains undetermined. The sample comprised CD4+ T cells from PBMCs. The chain couples TRBV7-8 to TRBJ2-7, with D uncertain. The TCR comes from a man aged 55-75 years in good health and CMV-seronegative. The CDR3 bases are TGTGCCAGCAGCTTATCCCAGGAAGAGCAGTACGTC. Its translation: CASSLSQEEQYV.